This T cell receptor (beta chain) is from a study of T cells after posttransplantation cyclophosphamide. Sequenced by immunoSEQ multiplex PCR; TCRdb stores in-frame clones only, minus some. The sample consists of around 50,000 clones, approximately 90% of them appearing once. Overall study results and limits: Later post-transplant blood repertoires were often dominated by donor CD8+ memory clones.

The CDR3 has 14 amino acids. The germline V gene encodes CDR1 SSHAT and CDR2 FNYEAQ (reference sequence). Comment on this clone: What it recognizes is unknown. The germline gene is not matched at one end of the junction; a read error may be the cause.

This clonotype was sampled from a woman aged 45 to 65 in good health and a related stem cell transplant donor. Sequenced input: PBMCs. V and J are TRBV7-7 and TRBJ2-1; D gene unclear. This CDR3 reads CASSSLGGRNEQFF. CDR3 bases: TGTGCTAGCAGCTCCCTGGGTGGGCGAAATGAGCAGTTCTTC. The entire variable domain, with the rest obtained from reference TRBV7-7 and TRBJ2-1, is as follows: GAGVSQSPRYKVTKRGQDVTLRCDPISSHATLYWYQQALGQGPEFLTYFNYEAQPDKSGLPSDRFSAERPEGSISTLTIQRTEQRDSAMYRCASSSLGGRNEQFFGPGTRLTVL.